The source of this T cell receptor beta chain is a study of T cells after yellow fever vaccination. The study's findings and limits: The bulk population could contribute abundant contaminating clonotypes to FACS-sorted repertoires.

Looked up from germline, CDR1 is SGHTA and CDR2 is FQGNSA. The CDR3 has 17 residues. With 5 bases clipped from V and 0 bases from J, the junction kept 8 bases outside the gene matches. There are a few counts of this clonotype. The antigen is unknown. They built TCR cDNA with 5'RACE template switching, a step that put in a universal primer site and UMIs. TCRdb processed the 5' RACE reads anew with MiXCR; each CDR3 protein has one entry. Of some 500,000 distinct CDR3 sequences detected, roughly 13% appear once; the ten largest clones hold roughly an eighth. This TCR came from a man aged 25-45 years who received the YFV17D yellow fever vaccine. The sequencing used PBMCs, collected on the day of the yellow fever booster vaccination. The V gene is TRBV7-2, the J gene TRBJ2-1; the match to TRBD2 covers 9 bases. DNA of the CDR3: TGTGCCAGCAGCGGGCGACTAGCGGCCAGCTCCTACAATGAGCAGTTCTTC. This encodes CASSGRLAASSYNEQFF.